The sequence of this T cell receptor beta chain was determined in a study of blood T cell repertoires in COVID-19. As for the study in general: Samples of COVID-19 (acute and convalescent) were obtained from the United States, Italy and Spain. Sources were T cells, B-cell-depleted T cells, or PBMCs; the material itself was cDNA or gDNA.

The CDR3 contains 16 residues. With 3 bases removed from V and 0 bases from J, the gap between germline ends came to 12 bases. The germline gives CDR1 MDHEN, CDR2 SYDVKM. In the original workflow: Counts of nucleated cells, estimated from reference gene primer amplification, were obtained. Here immunoSEQ multiplex PCR was the method, and the copy in TCRdb shows in-frame clones only, minus some. D and trimming were read from the DNA, whereas the V and J calls and clone size are those reported in that table. The table shows 55,000 to 75,000 clones, with under 95% occurring only once. This clone was seen just once.

The TCR originated in a human donor in a cohort sampled during active COVID-19. Sequencing was performed on peripheral blood. The gene calls are TRBV28 and TRBJ1-5; D not certain. The chain's CDR3 is CASSFLAQFSNQPQHF. The CDR3 DNA follows: TGTGCCAGCAGTTTCCTCGCTCAGTTTAGCAATCAGCCCCAGCATTTT.